A single sample gave rise to the 16 T cell receptor beta chains below, sequenced in a study of CXCR3-negative and CXCR3-positive naive CD8 T cells. General study points: A higher hydrophobicity marked the TRB CDR3s of CXCR3-positive naive cells versus CXCR3-negative naive cells.

No cognate antigen is known for these TCRs. UMI-labeled 5' RACE yielded the TRB cDNA libraries. TCRdb reworked the 5' RACE reads into one entry per CDR3 protein, no DNA. The table counts 100,000 or so distinct CDR3 sequences; roughly 0.35% lies in the top ten. The sequenced material came from naive CXCR3+ CD8+ T cells from blood. Sample subset: CD45RO-CCR7+CD27+CD95- naive CD8+ T cells expressing CXCR3 (TNR3+). These receptors came from a human donor in good health. Some clones in this sample may be carry-over from other donors' samples.

The rearrangement joins TRBV12-3 or TRBV12-4 to TRBJ2-7; TCRdb selects TRBD1, and the lack of DNA leaves this call unchecked. This CDR3 contains 14 residues. The CDR3 region is CASNQVGDGGEQYF.

The V call is TRBV12-3 or TRBV12-4, the J call TRBJ1-4. The CDR3 is 11 residues long. The CDR3 here is CASSFFEKLFF.

V gene TRBV29-1 combines with J gene TRBJ1-2; TCRdb proposes TRBD1, but this gene call is untestable without DNA. This CDR3 comprises 14 residues. CDR1 SQVTM and CDR2 ANQGSEA come from the germline V gene. The CDR3 loop reads CSVAGTGVTYGYTF.

This sequence joins TRBV6-5 and TRBJ2-3; the TRBD1 assignment by TCRdb is unverifiable without DNA. Germline V gene data show CDR1 as MNHEY and CDR2 as SVGAGI. The CDR3 is 16 residues long. The CDR3 here is CASSYIEGGGTDTQYF.

The chain joins TRBV29-1 to TRBJ2-7; the D call of TRBD1 rests on TCRdb alone, since no DNA is present to check it. Germline loops: CDR1 SQVTM, CDR2 ANQGSEA. CDR3 length: 14 amino acids. This CDR3 is CSVEGGHKPYEQYF.

The chain is built from TRBV7-2 and TRBJ2-1; TCRdb designates TRBD1, a call that cannot be tested without DNA. Germline V gene data show CDR1 as SGHTA and CDR2 as FQGNSA. The CDR3 covers 15 residues. The CDR3 region is CASSYSGGDYNEQFF.

The genes are TRBV7-6 and TRBJ2-5. This CDR3 is 13 amino acids long. CDR1 is SGHVS and CDR2 is FNYEAQ in the germline V gene. CDR3: CASSLEIPETQYF.

This chain links TRBV6-2 or TRBV6-3 with TRBJ2-1; TCRdb gives TRBD2 as the D gene, but with no DNA this cannot be confirmed. The length of the CDR3 is 17 residues. Germline V CDR1 and CDR2: MNHEY, SVGEGT. CDR3 in amino acids: CASSSPPWASDNNEQFF.

The chain employs TRBV7-9 and TRBJ2-7; TCRdb's assignment of TRBD2 cannot be checked, as there is no DNA. Germline CDR1 reads SEHNR; CDR2 reads FQNEAQ (reference sequence). The CDR3 has 16 amino acids. The CDR3 is CASSPRTSGTPYEQYF.

The rearrangement joins TRBV11-3 to TRBJ2-1. This CDR3 comprises 14 residues. Germline CDR1 and CDR2: SGHNT and YENEEA. The CDR3 protein is CASSFPNKVDEQFF. Full variable domain (missing parts from reference TRBV11-3 and TRBJ2-1): EAGVVQSPRYKIIEKKQPVAFWCNPISGHNTLYWYLQNLGQGPELLIRYENEEAVDDSQLPKDRFSAERLKGVDSTLKIQPAELGDSAVYLCASSFPNKVDEQFFGPGTRLTVL.

The V call is TRBV28, the J call TRBJ2-1; lacking DNA, the TRBD1 call made by TCRdb goes unchecked. The CDR3 sequence is 15 residues long. CDR1 and CDR2 from the germline V gene are MDHEN and SYDVKM. The CDR3 region is CASLPGRDSYNEQFF.

J is TRBJ2-1 and V is TRBV5-1; the TCRdb D gene call, TRBD1, has no DNA to confirm it. The CDR3 spans 18 residues. Germline CDR1 SGHRS, CDR2 YFSETQ. The CDR3 protein is CASSLDSWAGGSRNEQFF.

V usage is TRBV28 and J usage is TRBJ2-7. The CDR3 consists of 16 residues. The V gene's germline CDR1 is MDHEN and CDR2 SYDVKM. This CDR3 reads CASSSTGSLKDYEQYF.

The genes are TRBV6-5 and TRBJ1-5; TCRdb lists TRBD1, though no DNA is available to test this call. CDR3 length: 15 residues. Germline V gene sequence: CDR1 MNHEY, CDR2 SVGAGI. The CDR3 reads CASSPVGGLGQPQHF.

J is TRBJ2-4 and V is TRBV20-1; the TCRdb D gene call, TRBD1, has no DNA to confirm it. Germline V gene sequence: CDR1 DFQATT, CDR2 SNEGSKA (reference sequence). This CDR3 spans 20 amino acids. The CDR3 region is CSAIEPPSLSSPLAKNIQYF.

The chain has TRBV20-1 and TRBJ2-1; TCRdb selects TRBD1, and the lack of DNA leaves this call unchecked. Germline V gene sequence: CDR1 DFQATT, CDR2 SNEGSKA (reference sequence). This CDR3 has 16 residues. The CDR3 reads CSARFLWDRGFGEQFF.